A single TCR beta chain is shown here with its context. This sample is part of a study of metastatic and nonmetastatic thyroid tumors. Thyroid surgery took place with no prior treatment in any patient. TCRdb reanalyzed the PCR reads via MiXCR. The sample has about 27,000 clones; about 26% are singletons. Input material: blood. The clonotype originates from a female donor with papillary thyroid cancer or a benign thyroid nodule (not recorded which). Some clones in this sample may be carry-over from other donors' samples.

The CDR3 DNA reads TGCGCCAGCAGCTTGGGGGGTTATAACACTGAAGCTTTCTTT. Translated, it gives CASSLGGYNTEAFF. The V and J genes are TRBV5-1 and TRBJ1-1, with D hard to call. Deletions cut 0 bases from V and 2 bases from J, with 8 bases between. Germline V lookup: CDR1 SGHRS, CDR2 YFSETQ. This CDR3 comprises 14 residues.